One T cell receptor (beta chain) is described in this entry. Its matching antigen is unknown. This specimen comes from a study of CD4 T cells in relation to SARS-CoV-2 and coronaviruses. Study information: PBMCs were cultured with antigen for 10 days before TCR beta sequencing. The HLA restriction of the shared crossreactive spike epitopes was mapped.

Unexposed donor CD4+ T cells date from 2011-2018, before the COVID-19 pandemic. The cells were cultured for around ten days before CD4+ T cells were isolated. Cells permitting, SARS-CoV-2 S/N and four cold-coronavirus spikes were tested on unexposed-donor CD4+ T cells. Cultures received half-medium IL-2 refreshes on days 3 and 7. Only in-frame clones appear in the TCRdb table, and some are missing; sequencing was by immunoSEQ multiplex PCR. The repertoire holds about 22,000 clones, with over 70% as singletons. The length of the CDR3 is 13 residues. V was shortened by 1 base and J by 3 bases, with 7 bases between the two germline ends.

The sequenced sample consisted of CD4+ T cells from PBMCs, cultured in vitro. The chain is built from TRBV12-3 or TRBV12-4 and TRBJ2-7, with unresolved D. This TCR came from a human donor in good health. The CDR3, as DNA: TGTGCCAGCAGTTTAGGGGTGAGCTACGAGCAGTACTTC. Translation gives CASSLGVSYEQYF.